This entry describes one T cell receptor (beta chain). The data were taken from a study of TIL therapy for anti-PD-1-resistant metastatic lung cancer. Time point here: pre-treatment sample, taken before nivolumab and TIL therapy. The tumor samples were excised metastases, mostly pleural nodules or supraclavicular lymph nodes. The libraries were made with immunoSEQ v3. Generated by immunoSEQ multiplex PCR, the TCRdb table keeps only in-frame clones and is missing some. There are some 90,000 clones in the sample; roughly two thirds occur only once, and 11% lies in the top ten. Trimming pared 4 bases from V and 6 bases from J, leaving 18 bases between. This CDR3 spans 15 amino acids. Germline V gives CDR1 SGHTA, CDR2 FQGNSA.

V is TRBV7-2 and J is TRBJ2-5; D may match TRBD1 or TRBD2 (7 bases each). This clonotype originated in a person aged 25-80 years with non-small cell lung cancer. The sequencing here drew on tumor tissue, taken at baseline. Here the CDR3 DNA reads TGTGCCAGCAGCTCTCAGGGGGGAGGGAAAAAGACCCAGTACTTC. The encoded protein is CASSSQGGGKKTQYF. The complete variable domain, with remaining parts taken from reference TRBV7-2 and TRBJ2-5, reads GAGVSQSPSNKVTEKGKDVELRCDPISGHTALYWYRQSLGQGLEFLIYFQGNSAPDKSGLPSDRFSAERTGGSVSTLTIQRTQQEDSAVYLCASSSQGGGKKTQYFGPGTRLLVL.